The entry below describes one T cell receptor beta chain. These data come from a study of blood T cell repertoires in COVID-19. Study-wide background: The United States, Italy and Spain provided the acute and convalescent COVID-19 samples. Sources were T cells, B-cell-depleted T cells, or PBMCs; the material itself was cDNA or gDNA.

Per the original data handling: Scientists estimated how many nucleated cells there were by amplifying reference gene primers. Sequencing was performed with immunoSEQ multiplex PCR; in TCRdb, only in-frame clones are kept and a portion is missing. V and J calls and clone size are those listed in that table; D and trimming were worked out from the DNA. Counted here are just over 200,000 clones, around three quarters occurring once; the ten biggest clones make up 4.5% to 7%. The germline V gene encodes CDR1 SGHNT and CDR2 YYREEE (reference sequence). The CDR3 loop spans 14 amino acids. V trimming: 3 bases; J trimming: 5 bases; junction bases outside the gene matches: 6.

The chain has TRBV5-4 and TRBJ1-1; 8 nucleotides match TRBD1. This clonotype originated in a woman aged 70-85 years with acute or convalescent COVID-19. Sequencing used peripheral blood. CDR3 nucleotide sequence: TGTGCCAGCAGCTCAGCAACAGGGGGTACTGAAGCTTTCTTT. This gives the protein CASSSATGGTEAFF.